This T cell receptor (beta chain) was retrieved from a study of graft-versus-host responses after intestinal transplantation. Study overall: Recipients across the board were started on anti-thymocyte globulin induction, then kept on tacrolimus and steroids for about 3 years. Study results and limitations: Allografts carried high graft-versus-host to host-versus-graft clonal ratios in patients having graft-donor T cell macrochimerism.

CDR1 is MDHEN and CDR2 is SYDVKM in the germline V gene. The germline V and J ends were trimmed by 5 bases and 7 bases, with 18 bases remaining between them. This CDR3 has 15 amino acids. Clones were sequenced by immunoSEQ multiplex PCR, and TCRdb holds only the in-frame ones, with some missing. Of approximately 37,000 clones in the sample, about 90% were seen once. On this clone: Its target is not known.

Sequenced material: PBMCs, taken 260 to 280 days after transplant. The chain joins TRBV28 to TRBJ2-1; D may correspond to TRBD1 or TRBD2 (6 bases each). The clonotype was recovered from a human patient who received an intestinal transplant, so some T cells may come from the graft donor. CDR3: CASSGSGARRNEQFF. Here the CDR3 DNA reads TGTGCCAGCAGTGGTTCGGGGGCACGAAGGAATGAGCAGTTCTTC.